These 26 T cell receptor beta chains originate from one sample sequenced in a study of blood T cell repertoires in COVID-19. The method was immunoSEQ multiplex PCR; TCRdb's version includes in-frame clones alone and lacks a portion of them. The sample has 230,000 or so clones, around 90% seen once; the top ten hold more than 2.5%. The source material was PBMCs or T cells enriched from blood (not recorded which). The receptor source for this set is a woman aged 30 to 39 who had recovered from COVID-19.

The rearrangement links TRBV3-1 (or the pseudogene TRBV3-2) to TRBJ1-1; TRBD1 aligns across 9 bases. CDR3 length: 14 amino acids. V was pared by 6 bases and J by 5 bases, with 7 bases of the junction left unmatched. Germline assignment: CDR1 LGHDT and CDR2 YNNKEL (reference sequence). The CDR3, as DNA: TGTGCCAGCAGGACTGACAGGGGGACTACTGAAGCTTTCTTT. It is translated as CASRTDRGTTEAFF.

This clone has a single count. V and J are TRBV7-3 and TRBJ2-1, with D perhaps TRBD2 (5 bases). Germline V lookup: CDR1 SGHTA, CDR2 FQGTGA. The V end lost 8 bases, the J end lost 3 bases, and 11 bases lay between the germline ends. The CDR3 has 13 amino acids. CDR3 residues: CASPRRRYNEQFF. In DNA form, the CDR3 reads TGTGCCAGCCCTAGGAGGCGCTACAATGAGCAGTTCTTC.

The gene calls are TRBV10-3 and TRBJ2-5; 12 nucleotides align to TRBD2. V lost 6 bases, J lost 3 bases, and 5 bases stayed unmatched. The CDR3 runs 15 residues. CDR1 is ENHRY and CDR2 is SYGVKD in the germline V gene. The CDR3 sequence: CAISLGLAGKETQYF. DNA for the CDR3: TGTGCCATCAGCCTAGGACTAGCGGGGAAAGAGACCCAGTACTTC.

V is TRBV7-9 and J is TRBJ2-1; D gene uncertain. This CDR3 is built from 14 residues. V lost 1 base to trimming and J lost 3 bases, with 7 bases between them. Germline lookup yields CDR1 SEHNR and CDR2 FQNEAQ (reference sequence). DNA for the CDR3: TGTGCCAGCAGCTTAGTAGACTTCTACAATGAGCAGTTCTTC. The encoded protein is CASSLVDFYNEQFF.

The chain carries TRBV6-5 and TRBJ2-3; weak D call: TRBD2 (5 bases). The ends were cut back, 10 bases at V and 5 bases at J, with 19 bases in the middle. Per germline, CDR1 MNHEY and CDR2 SVGAGI. The CDR3 length is 14 residues. The CDR3 loop is CATEDWRWEDTQYF. Here the CDR3 DNA reads TGTGCCACGGAGGACTGGCGTTGGGAAGATACGCAGTATTTT.

The chain links TRBV27 to TRBJ2-1; the D gene is possibly TRBD2 (5 bases). V lost 6 bases, J lost 1 base, and 10 bases lay in between. Germline V gene lookup returns CDR1 MNHEY and CDR2 SMNVEV (reference sequence). This CDR3 has 14 residues. DNA of the CDR3: TGTGCCAGCAGAGAGGGTCTATCCTACAATGAGCAGTTCTTC. Translated: CASREGLSYNEQFF.

This clone was counted once. The genes are TRBV4-3 and TRBJ1-3, with D perhaps TRBD1 (6 bases). V lost 4 bases, J lost 0 bases, and 13 bases lay in between. The CDR3 runs 16 residues. Germline V gene lookup returns CDR1 LGHNA and CDR2 YSLEER. CDR3 nucleotide sequence: TGCGCCAGCAGCCGGGGGAACAGGGACTCTGGAAACACCATATATTTT. This gives the protein CASSRGNRDSGNTIYF.

Remarks on this clone: Other DNA sequences in the same sample also yield this CDR3. CDR3 residues: CASRSTGGAGYGYTF. The CDR3 DNA is TGTGCCAGCAGATCAACAGGGGGCGCGGGCTATGGCTACACCTTC. The genes are TRBV6-5 and TRBJ1-2; 9 nucleotides agree with TRBD1. The CDR3 extends over 15 amino acids. With V trimmed by 6 bases and J by 4 bases, 9 bases remained unmatched. Germline assignment: CDR1 MNHEY and CDR2 SVGAGI.

The chain employs TRBV15 and TRBJ2-5; 12 nucleotides line up with TRBD2. Unmatched junction bases numbered 2, after V lost 1 base and J lost 5 bases. Germline V gives CDR1 LNHNV, CDR2 YYDKDF (reference sequence). This CDR3 is built from 15 residues. CDR3 DNA sequence: TGTGCCACCAGCAGAGGACTAGCGGGGGCGGAGACCCAGTACTTC. Its translation: CATSRGLAGAETQYF. The full variable domain, its missing parts supplied by reference TRBV15 and TRBJ2-5, is DAMVIQNPRYQVTQFGKPVTLSCSQTLNHNVMYWYQQKSSQAPKLLFHYYDKDFNNEADTPDNFQSRRPNTSFCFLDIRSPGLGDTAMYLCATSRGLAGAETQYFGPGTRLLVL.

The chain has TRBV6-5 and TRBJ2-7, with TRBD2 identical over 9 bases. V dropped 2 bases and J dropped 3; count of bases not matched to a gene: 2. This CDR3 comprises 14 residues. Germline V gene sequence: CDR1 MNHEY, CDR2 SVGAGI. CDR3 amino acids: CASSYGTSSYEQYF. DNA of the CDR3: TGTGCCAGCAGTTACGGGACTAGCAGCTACGAGCAGTACTTC.

V usage is TRBV4-1 and J usage is TRBJ2-1, with D possibly TRBD2 on 6 matching bases. Trimming took 1 base from V and 0 from J, leaving 16 bases between them. Germline V lookup: CDR1 MGHRA, CDR2 YSYEKL. This CDR3 contains 18 residues. Here the CDR3 reads CASSQGTPSVSSYNEQFF. The CDR3 nucleotides are TGCGCCAGCAGCCAAGGAACCCCTAGCGTGAGCTCCTACAATGAGCAGTTCTTC.

The rearrangement links TRBV27 to TRBJ1-5; 7 bases line up with TRBD1. CDR3 length equals 16 residues. Looked up from germline, CDR1 is MNHEY and CDR2 is SMNVEV (reference sequence). After removal of 5 bases from V and 3 bases from J, the junction contained 10 bases not matched to a gene. The CDR3 protein is CASSPRQGRINQPQHF. CDR3 nucleotide sequence: TGTGCCAGCAGTCCCCGACAGGGACGAATCAATCAGCCCCAGCATTTT.

This sequence joins TRBV5-8 and TRBJ2-1, with 8 bases lining up with TRBD2. The CDR3 runs to 14 residues. V shed 2 bases and J 4 bases; nucleotides not matched to a gene: 2. Germline V CDR1 and CDR2: SGHTS, YDEGEE. The CDR3 here is CASSFGGGYNEQFF. The CDR3 DNA follows: TGTGCCAGCAGCTTCGGGGGGGGATACAATGAGCAGTTCTTC.

In its sample, this clone was seen a few times. Here the CDR3 reads CASSEREDYGYTF. CDR3 nucleotide sequence: TGTGCCAGCAGTGAGAGGGAGGACTATGGCTACACCTTC. The gene calls are TRBV6-1 and TRBJ1-2; no clear D. The CDR3 is made up of 13 amino acids. V was clipped by 3 bases and J by 3 bases, with 8 bases between them. Germline V CDR1 and CDR2: MNHNS, SASEGT.

This clone appeared a single time. The chain joins TRBV5-4 to TRBJ1-1, with 9 bases identical to TRBD1. Germline assignment: CDR1 SGHNT and CDR2 YYREEE (reference sequence). The CDR3 has 13 amino acids. V gave up 3 bases and J gave up 6 bases; unmatched junction bases: 3. The CDR3 sequence: CASSWGQGAEAFF. The CDR3 DNA reads as TGTGCCAGCAGCTGGGGACAGGGCGCTGAAGCTTTCTTT.

The chain couples TRBV4-3 to TRBJ1-4; 7 bases are shared with TRBD1. The CDR3 runs 14 residues. Germline assignment: CDR1 LGHNA and CDR2 YSLEER. After removal of 2 bases from V and 6 bases from J, the junction contained 3 bases not matched to a gene. CDR3 protein: CASSQSRGDEKLFF. In DNA, the CDR3 is TGCGCCAGCAGCCAATCCAGGGGGGATGAAAAACTGTTTTTT.

This chain connects TRBV6-4 to TRBJ1-2; 8 bases map to TRBD1. V trimming: 7 bases; J trimming: 4 bases; junction bases outside the gene matches: 8. The CDR3 consists of 14 residues. CDR1 is MRHNA and CDR2 is SNTAGT in the germline V gene. CDR3 protein: CASKETDRAYGYTF. CDR3 sequence (DNA): TGTGCCAGCAAAGAGACGGACAGGGCCTATGGCTACACCTTC.

The rearrangement uses TRBV7-2 and TRBJ1-1; D might be TRBD1 (5 bases). Germline V CDR1 and CDR2: SGHTA, FQGNSA. This CDR3 is 13 amino acids long. With 0 bases removed from V and 7 bases from J, the gap between germline ends came to 9 bases. The CDR3 region is CASSLAGGGEAFF. The CDR3 nucleotides read TGTGCCAGCAGCTTAGCTGGCGGGGGTGAAGCTTTCTTT.

In this sample, this clone turned up once. The chain couples TRBV11-2 to TRBJ2-5; 9 bases map to TRBD2. There are 15 residues in the CDR3. J was trimmed by 5 bases and V by 0 bases; bases with no gene match: 4. From germline, CDR1 is SGHAT and CDR2 FQNNGV. The CDR3 bases are TGTGCCAGCAGCTTAGAGCGGGGGGGCTTTGAGACCCAGTACTTC. It yields the protein CASSLERGGFETQYF. The full variable domain, its missing parts supplied by reference TRBV11-2 and TRBJ2-5, is EAGVAQSPRYKIIEKRQSVAFWCNPISGHATLYWYQQILGQGPKLLIQFQNNGVVDDSQLPKDRFSAERLKGVDSTLKIQPAKLEDSAVYLCASSLERGGFETQYFGPGTRLLVL.

The V call is TRBV4-3, the J call TRBJ2-7; D possibly corresponds to TRBD1 (5 bases). Germline V gene sequence: CDR1 LGHNA, CDR2 YSLEER. The CDR3 covers 16 residues. V was shortened by 4 bases and J by 3 bases, with 19 bases between the two germline ends. The CDR3 coding sequence is TGCGCCAGCAGCCCCACTCTACGAGTAGGGGTCTACGAGCAGTACTTC. Protein product: CASSPTLRVGVYEQYF.

J is TRBJ2-5 and V is TRBV4-3; the match to TRBD1 covers 12 bases. The germline V gene encodes CDR1 LGHNA and CDR2 YSLEER. The CDR3 sequence is 21 residues long. After removal of 0 bases from V and 5 bases from J, the junction contained 19 bases not matched to a gene. The CDR3 region is CASSQDSGQGALIPKWETQYF. As DNA, the CDR3 is TGCGCCAGCAGCCAAGACTCGGGACAGGGGGCATTAATCCCCAAGTGGGAGACCCAGTACTTC.

This sequence joins TRBV4-1 and TRBJ1-2; D is uncertain. The CDR3 totals 13 residues. Per the germline V gene, CDR1 is MGHRA and CDR2 is YSYEKL. V was trimmed by 3 bases and J by 4 bases, leaving 9 bases between them. DNA of the CDR3: TGCGCCAGCAGCCAGGCGGGGTTCTATGGCTACACCTTC. It is translated as CASSQAGFYGYTF.

This rearrangement joins TRBV27 to TRBJ2-5, with 7 bases matching TRBD1. The length of the CDR3 is 14 residues. The V gene's germline CDR1 is MNHEY and CDR2 SMNVEV (reference sequence). V trimming: 5 bases; J trimming: 1 base; junction bases outside the gene matches: 4. CDR3 in DNA: TGTGCCAGCAGTACCCGGACAGGCCAAGAGACCCAGTACTTC. It codes for CASSTRTGQETQYF.

The gene calls are TRBV7-3 and TRBJ1-3; D gene ambiguous. Germline V gene data show CDR1 as SGHTA and CDR2 as FQGTGA. The CDR3 is 11 residues long. Trimming took off 8 bases at V and 6 bases at J, with 8 bases between the two ends. CDR3 amino acids: CASPYENTIYF. Written as DNA, the CDR3 is TGTGCCAGCCCCTACGAAAACACCATATATTTT.

The J gene is TRBJ1-2, the V gene TRBV7-9, with D uncertain. V lost 1 base and J 8 bases, leaving 14 bases between the germline ends. Germline CDR1 is SEHNR and CDR2 is FQNEAQ (reference sequence). The CDR3 sequence is 14 residues long. This CDR3 reads CASSLGAGREGYTF. The DNA of the CDR3 is TGTGCCAGCAGCTTAGGGGCAGGCAGAGAGGGCTACACCTTC.

The rearrangement joins TRBV29-1 to TRBJ1-1; 7 bases agree with TRBD1. This CDR3 has 11 amino acids. Germline V gives CDR1 SQVTM, CDR2 ANQGSEA. V gave up 4 bases and J gave up 10 bases; unmatched junction bases: 6. The CDR3 DNA sequence: TGCAGCGTTGGGGCAGGGGGTTTAGCTTTCTTT. Amino acids: CSVGAGGLAFF. Together with reference TRBV29-1 and TRBJ1-1, the CDR3 gives the full variable domain: SAVISQKPSRDICQRGTSLTIQCQVDSQVTMMFWYRQQPGQSLTLIATANQGSEATYESGFVIDKFPISRPNLTFSTLTVSNMSPEDSSIYLCSVGAGGLAFFGQGTRLTVV.